Listed below are T cell receptor beta chains from one sample, sequenced in a study of blood T cells in healthy people across ages. TCRdb ran MiXCR on the 5' RACE reads and lists one entry per CDR3 protein. This table has approximately 1,700,000 distinct CDR3 sequences, approximately 39% appearing once. Sequenced input: blood. Every receptor here comes from a human donor in good health. CDR3s leave out the opening cysteine and the closing phenylalanine or tryptophan.

V: TRBV20-1; CDR3: TIRQGSWTDTQY
V: TRBV7-2; CDR3: ASSSPPGTGIHRETQY
V: TRBV7-2; CDR3: ASSWGGGAYEQY
V: TRBV10-2; CDR3: ASSEERGGNEQF
V: TRBV12-3/TRBV12-4; CDR3: ASSPRQGAYREQY
V: TRBV2; CDR3: ASSETGTGVYEQY
V: TRBV30; CDR3: AWSVDRDTEAF
V: TRBV11-2; CDR3: ASSFNSPDRDVIYEQY
V: TRBV20-1; CDR3: SARFFTANYDYT
V: TRBV11-2; CDR3: ASSLETGNGYT
V: TRBV29-1; CDR3: SVLLWDTEAF
V: TRBV5-5; CDR3: ASSLGVPGQSNQPQH
V: TRBV5-5; CDR3: ASSWRYFTDTQY
V: TRBV5-6; CDR3: ASSRGVGYNEQF
V: TRBV2; CDR3: ASSSPSTKMNTEAF
V: TRBV20-1; CDR3: SARESVQRAQY
V: TRBV7-2; CDR3: ASTVDRVKDTQY
V: TRBV29-1; CDR3: SAGGEVYGYT